The rows below give T cell receptor beta chains drawn from one sample of a study of regulatory T cells in long-lasting Graves disease. TCRdb analysed the multiplex PCR reads with MiXCR anew, one entry per CDR3 protein. The sample shows over 500,000 distinct CDR3 sequences, 16% of them seen only once. The same sample was also used in a study of T cells in Graves' hyperthyroidism and ophthalmopathy.

Specimen: peripheral blood mononuclear cells (PBMCs), collected at new diagnosis, from a patient treated with antithyroid drugs. These receptors all come from a man younger than 30 with Graves disease. Both conserved end residues are part of each CDR3. The D gene is left open where the match is weak. Only some rows state a clone size, as once, few, many or a class for expanded clones.

d_call j_call clone_size v_call cdr3_nt cdr3_aa
. TRBJ2-3 many TRBV20-1 TGCAGTGCTCCGCTCCCTCCTCTAACAGATACGCAGTATTTT CSAPLPPLTDTQYF
. TRBJ2-3 . TRBV2 TGTGCCAGCAGGAACGTGCGACCTCCTAGCACAGATACGCAGTATTTT CASRNVRPPSTDTQYF
. TRBJ2-3 . TRBV9 TGTGCCAGCAGCGTAGAATTAGCGCTCACAGATACGCAGTATTTT CASSVELALTDTQYF
TRBD1 TRBJ1-3 . TRBV10-2 TGCGCCTCAACCGGGGACAGGCTGAGCTCTGGAAACACCATATATTTT CASTGDRLSSGNTIYF
. TRBJ2-1 many TRBV11-2 TGTGCCAGCAGCTTAGTTTCAGGGGGGTCCTACAATGAGCAGTTCTTC CASSLVSGGSYNEQFF
. TRBJ2-6 many TRBV5-1 TGCGCCAGCAGCTCAGGTGGCACCGGCTCTGGGGCCAACGTCCTGACTTTC CASSSGGTGSGANVLTF
TRBD2 TRBJ2-3 . TRBV6-2/TRBV6-3 TGTGCCAGCAGTTTCAGAGGCGGGAGTCGGGCAGATACGCAGTATTTT CASSFRGGSRADTQYF
TRBD1 TRBJ2-7 many TRBV2 TGTGCCAGCAGAGACCCTGGGACAGGGGTTGAGCAGTACTTC CASRDPGTGVEQYF
TRBD1 TRBJ1-5 few TRBV4-1 TGCGCCAGCAGCCAAGAACAGGGGGCATATGTCAATCAGCCCCAGCATTTT CASSQEQGAYVNQPQHF
. TRBJ2-1 many TRBV25-1 TGTGCCAGCAGTGGTAGCAGGTCCTACAATGAGCAGTTCTTC CASSGSRSYNEQFF
TRBD1 TRBJ2-7 . TRBV30 TGTGCCTGGAGTGAGGACAGGTACGAGCAGTACTTC CAWSEDRYEQYF
. TRBJ1-2 many TRBV30 TGTGCCTGGAGTGTGACAATTCAGCTTGGCTACACCTTC CAWSVTIQLGYTF
. TRBJ2-3 . TRBV7-9 TGTGCCAGCAGCTCTAGTGTTTTACCTCTTGGGGCCCTGTCCCCAGATACGCAGTATTTT CASSSSVLPLGALSPDTQYF
. TRBJ2-5 . TRBV20-1 TGCAGTGCTAGAGTGAGCGGAGGAGAGACCCAGTACTTC CSARVSGGETQYF
. TRBJ2-7 . TRBV11-2 TGTGCCAGCAGCTTCCCTCGGGCCGGACGAACCTCCTACGAGCAGTACTTC CASSFPRAGRTSYEQYF
TRBD2 TRBJ2-1 . TRBV6-1 TGTGCCAGCATACCGGGACTAGCGGGAGGCAATGAGCAGTTCTTC CASIPGLAGGNEQFF
TRBD1 TRBJ1-3 few TRBV6-1 TGTGCCAGCAGGGTGACAGGGGGCTTCTCTGGAAACACCATATATTTT CASRVTGGFSGNTIYF
TRBD1 TRBJ1-5 . TRBV6-2/TRBV6-3 TGTGCCAGCAGTGGCGGACAGGGGGCCTATCAGCCCCAGCATTTT CASSGGQGAYQPQHF
. TRBJ1-2 many TRBV12-3/TRBV12-4 TGTGCCAGCAGGGGTCTGAGGGGCTACACCTTC CASRGLRGYTF
TRBD1 TRBJ2-7 few TRBV18 TGTGCCAGCTCACCCCCGGACAGGGGGCGCGACCACGAGCAGTACTTC CASSPPDRGRDHEQYF
TRBD1 TRBJ1-5 many TRBV2 TGTGCCGGGCGGGACAGCTTAAATAGCAATCAGCCCCAGCATTTT CAGRDSLNSNQPQHF
. TRBJ2-1 many TRBV3-1 TGTGCCAGCAGCCAGTTGGCCGGGAGCTACAATGAGCAGTTCTTC CASSQLAGSYNEQFF
. TRBJ2-1 many TRBV28 TGTGCCAGCAGTCCCCGACAGGAATACTCATACAATGAGCAGTTCTTC CASSPRQEYSYNEQFF
TRBD2 TRBJ2-1 . TRBV20-1 TGCAGTGCTACGACTAGCTGGGGTGGCAATGAGCAGTTCTTC CSATTSWGGNEQFF
. TRBJ2-5 . TRBV20-1 TGCAGTGCTAGAGATCGTGAGAGGGCTAATCAAGAGACCCAGTACTTC CSARDRERANQETQYF
. TRBJ2-7 . TRBV19 TGTGCCAACCTCAATCTAACCGGGGCCTACGAGCAGTACTTC CANLNLTGAYEQYF
. TRBJ1-1 once TRBV5-1 TGCGCCAGCAGCTTGATGGGCCAAACCAACACTGAAGCTTTCTTT CASSLMGQTNTEAFF
. TRBJ2-3 many TRBV5-1 TGCGCCAGCAGTTATGCGGGAGATACGCAGTATTTT CASSYAGDTQYF
TRBD1 TRBJ1-2 . TRBV19 TGTGCCAGTAGTATCGGTGACAGGGAAGGGAATGGCTACACCTTC CASSIGDREGNGYTF
TRBD1 TRBJ2-7 many TRBV27 TGTGCCAGCAGTTACCGGGACAGATACTACGAGCAGTACTTC CASSYRDRYYEQYF
TRBD2 TRBJ2-3 . TRBV9 TGTGCCAGCAGCGCTGGGACTAGCGGGAGGGCGGACACAGATACGCAGTATTTT CASSAGTSGRADTDTQYF
TRBD1 TRBJ2-7 . TRBV10-2 TGCGCCAGCAGTGAGTCTAGGCTGGACAGGGGGCGACGCTACGAGCAGTACTTC CASSESRLDRGRRYEQYF
TRBD1 TRBJ1-4 many TRBV27 TGTGCCAGCAGTTCCCATACAGGGGGCGAGAGTGAAAAACTGTTTTTT CASSSHTGGESEKLFF
. TRBJ2-7 many TRBV28 TGTGCCAGCAGTTTATTAGGGACAAGGGGCTACGAGCAGTACTTC CASSLLGTRGYEQYF